The clone carrying this T cell receptor (beta chain) was recorded a few times. The entry originates in a study of blood T cell repertoires in COVID-19. Background on the study: Both acute and convalescent COVID-19 samples were obtained from the United States, Italy and Spain.

Repertoires were generated with immunoSEQ multiplex PCR, while TCRdb's copy carries only in-frame clones and drops some. Found here are a few hundred thousand clones, 80% to 85% of them singletons; the top ten hold 4.5% to 5.5%. Trimming cost V 6 bases and J 0 bases, with 8 bases left between them. The CDR3 sequence is 14 residues long. Germline V lookup: CDR1 MNHEY, CDR2 SMNVEV (reference sequence). The receptor was derived from a woman in her 70s with COVID-19, enrolled during active disease. The rearrangement uses TRBV27 and TRBJ1-4; perhaps TRBD1 as D (5 bases). The specimen was peripheral blood. DNA for the CDR3: TGTGCCAGCAGGGGGGGGGCAACTAATGAAAAACTGTTTTTT. Translated: CASRGGATNEKLFF. The full variable domain, its missing parts supplied by reference TRBV27 and TRBJ1-4, is EAQVTQNPRYLITVTGKKLTVTCSQNMNHEYMSWYRQDPGLGLRQIYYSMNVEVTDKGDVPEGYKVSRKEKRNFPLILESPSPNQTSLYFCASRGGATNEKLFFGSGTQLSVL.